Listed here are 10 T cell receptor beta chains from one sample, sequenced in a study of blood T cell repertoires in COVID-19. Method: immunoSEQ multiplex PCR; TCRdb's copy keeps in-frame clones and lacks some. The data show around 400,000 clones, over 75% seen once. The sample consisted of PBMCs or T cells enriched from blood (not recorded which). The receptors shown here come from a woman aged 18-29 years who had been exposed to COVID-19.

The rearrangement joins TRBV7-2 to TRBJ2-4; the match to TRBD2 covers 7 bases. Germline V gene sequence: CDR1 SGHTA, CDR2 FQGNSA. V shed 3 bases, J shed 0 bases, and the junction held 8 bases outside the gene matches. The CDR3 consists of 17 residues. Here the CDR3 DNA reads TGTGCCAGCAGCTTGCCCAGCGGGGTACTAGCCAAAAACATTCAGTACTTC. This codes for CASSLPSGVLAKNIQYF.

The rearrangement links TRBV3-1 (or the pseudogene TRBV3-2) to TRBJ2-7; D remains ambiguous. Germline V gene lookup returns CDR1 LGHDT and CDR2 YNNKEL (reference sequence). The V end was cut by 4 bases, the J end by 0 bases, with 4 bases between. This CDR3 spans 12 amino acids. DNA for the CDR3: TGTGCCAGCAGCCGGGCCTCCTACGAGCAGTACTTC. Translated: CASSRASYEQYF.

This clone was observed a few times. The V gene is TRBV7-7, the J gene TRBJ2-1; tentatively, D is TRBD1 (5 bases). V dropped 4 bases and J dropped 8 bases, with 12 bases sitting between them. Looked up from germline, CDR1 is SSHAT and CDR2 is FNYEAQ (reference sequence). The CDR3 contains 13 residues. CDR3 coding DNA: TGTGCCAGCAGCTCTAGTGGGGCCCATGAGCAGTTCTTC. This gives the protein CASSSSGAHEQFF.

This rearrangement joins TRBV6-5 to TRBJ1-4; TRBD1 aligns across 7 bases. There are 13 residues in the CDR3. With 6 bases clipped from V and 7 bases from J, the junction kept 5 bases outside the gene matches. Germline CDR1 and CDR2: MNHEY and SVGAGI. DNA of the CDR3: TGTGCCAGCAGCAGACAGGGTGGTGAAAAACTGTTTTTT. Protein: CASSRQGGEKLFF.

The gene calls are TRBV18 and TRBJ1-6; unclear D gene. Trimming took 4 bases from V and 0 from J, leaving 10 bases between them. The CDR3 length is 16 residues. CDR1 and CDR2 from the germline V gene are KGHSH and LQKENI. The CDR3: CASSHDMSSYNSPLHF. The DNA for the CDR3 is TGTGCCAGCTCACATGATATGAGCTCCTATAATTCACCCCTCCACTTT.

This clone was seen once. The chain couples TRBV11-2 to TRBJ1-1, with D possibly matching TRBD1 (5 bases). Germline CDR1 SGHAT, CDR2 FQNNGV. V dropped 6 bases and J dropped 7 bases, with 21 bases sitting between them. CDR3 length: 15 residues. CDR3 residues: CASRGLGDSQNEAFF. As DNA, the CDR3 is TGTGCCAGCAGGGGGCTGGGGGACTCCCAGAATGAAGCTTTCTTT.

This chain links TRBV23-1 with TRBJ2-7; 14 bases agree with TRBD2. TRBV23-1 is an ORF, with its function uncertain. Losses at the gene ends were 2 bases for V and 2 bases for J; bases not matched to a gene: 2. The length of the CDR3 is 16 residues. The CDR3 region is CASSQAGLAGAYEQYF. DNA of the CDR3: TGCGCCAGCAGTCAAGCGGGACTAGCGGGAGCCTACGAGCAGTACTTC.

The V and J genes are TRBV5-1 and TRBJ2-7; D uncertain. Deletions cut 4 bases from V and 4 bases from J, with 12 bases between. The CDR3 covers 13 residues. Germline loops: CDR1 SGHRS, CDR2 YFSETQ. Here the CDR3 DNA reads TGCGCCAGCAGCCGAGGAGAGGCGTACGAGCAGTACTTC. This encodes CASSRGEAYEQYF. The whole variable domain, filled in from reference TRBV5-1 and TRBJ2-7, reads KAGVTQTPRYLIKTRGQQVTLSCSPISGHRSVSWYQQTPGQGLQFLFEYFSETQRNKGNFPGRFSGRQFSNSRSEMNVSTLELGDSALYLCASSRGEAYEQYFGPGTRLTVT.

V is TRBV29-1 and J is TRBJ1-1; D not resolved. This CDR3 spans 11 amino acids. The ends were cut back, 3 bases at V and 2 bases at J, with 4 bases in the middle. Germline values: CDR1 SQVTM, CDR2 ANQGSEA. The CDR3 protein is CSVDSNTEAFF. As DNA, the CDR3 is TGCAGCGTTGACAGTAACACTGAAGCTTTCTTT.

V and J are TRBV7-2 and TRBJ2-7; 8 nucleotides line up with TRBD2. Per the germline V gene, CDR1 is SGHTA and CDR2 is FQGNSA. The junction had 7 bases not matched to a gene; V was cut back by 5 bases and J by 7 bases. CDR3 size: 13 residues. CDR3 sequence (DNA): TGTGCCAGCAGCGTAGGGACTAGTCTGGAGCAGTACTTC. Translation: CASSVGTSLEQYF.